The source of this T cell receptor beta chain is a study of T cell repertoires in cytomegalovirus infection. Whole-study context: In public TCR beta signatures, there were indications of both CMV infection and matching HLA type.

This clonotype occurred many times. The antigen is unknown. MiXCR, run by TCRdb on the reads, gives a single entry per CDR3 protein. Of 150,000 to 200,000 distinct CDR3 sequences in the sample, about an eighth were seen once. In germline, CDR1 is SEHNR, CDR2 FQNEAQ (reference sequence). This CDR3 comprises 13 residues. V was pared by 5 bases and J by 1 base, with 8 bases between. Study results and caveats: Identification of carriers of CMV plus the relevant HLA was achieved through cumulative public TCR beta family frequency. The study found HLA-C-restricted CMV-specific TCR beta clonotypes dominating the ex vivo response.

The rearrangement joins TRBV7-9 to TRBJ2-5; maybe TRBD1 (5 bases). This clonotype originated in a human donor in good health (CMV status not recorded). Some clones in this sample may be carry-over from other donors' samples. Sequenced: PBMCs. CDR3 bases: TGTGCCAGCAGCCTGACAGCCCAAGAGACCCAGTACTTC. This codes for CASSLTAQETQYF.